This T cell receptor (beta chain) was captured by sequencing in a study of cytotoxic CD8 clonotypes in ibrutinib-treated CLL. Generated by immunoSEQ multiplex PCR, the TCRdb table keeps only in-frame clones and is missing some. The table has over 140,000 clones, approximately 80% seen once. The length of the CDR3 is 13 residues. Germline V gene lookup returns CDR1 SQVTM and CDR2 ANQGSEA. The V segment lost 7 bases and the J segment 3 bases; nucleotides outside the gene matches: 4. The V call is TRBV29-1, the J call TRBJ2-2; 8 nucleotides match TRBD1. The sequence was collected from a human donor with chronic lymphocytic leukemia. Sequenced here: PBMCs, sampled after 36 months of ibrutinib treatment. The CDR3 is CSGHRGDTGELFF. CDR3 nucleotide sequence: TGCAGCGGGCACAGGGGGGACACCGGGGAGCTGTTTTTT.